This section outlines one TCR beta chain sequence together with its context. This sample stems from a study of CD8+ T cells in alopecia areata. Across the study: Among treated patients, oral tofacitinib was administered at 5 to 10 mg twice daily.

Sequencing relied on a cDNA template that was reverse transcribed from extracted RNA. Data came from immunoSEQ multiplex PCR; TCRdb stores just in-frame clones and leaves some out. The data show around 140,000 clones, with over 45% seen just once and roughly 6.8% held by the top ten. CDR3 length: 15 amino acids. Germline trimming cut 7 bases from V and 2 bases from J; bases unmatched to any gene: 6. CDR1 is SGHRS, CDR2 YFSETQ, per germline. The material sequenced was CD4+ T cells sorted from blood. This receptor was taken from a human donor with alopecia areata. The genes are TRBV5-1 and TRBJ2-1; 10 bases are a match to TRBD2. CDR3 protein: CASGGTSGTYNEQFF. CDR3 bases: TGCGCCAGCGGAGGAACTAGCGGGACCTACAATGAGCAGTTCTTC.